In this sample, the clone carrying this TCR beta chain turned up many times. Antigen specificity is unknown. Patients with uncontrolled infections, other autoimmune diseases, pregnancy or lactation were excluded. Clinical symptoms, serum thyroxine and TRAb, thyroid ultrasound and orbital computed tomography together formed the diagnostic basis. The CDR3 regions of TCR beta were amplified from RNA transcripts. The HTBI primer set drove a first-round RT-PCR of the TCR CDR3. TCRdb passed the multiplex PCR reads through MiXCR, listing each CDR3 protein once. The sample contains some 360,000 distinct CDR3 sequences, 15% to 20% of which appear only once. V lost 4 bases, J lost 3 bases, and 5 bases stayed unmatched. This CDR3 is 15 amino acids long. Germline V gene data show CDR1 as LNHDA and CDR2 as SQIVND (reference sequence). This specimen belongs to a study of T cells in Graves' hyperthyroidism and ophthalmopathy. As for the study in general: The blood sample was taken at first diagnosis, before treatment began. Overall study results and limits: Expanded thyroid clonotypes (above 0.001) were mostly also found in blood.

The genes are TRBV19 and TRBJ2-1; 8 bases match TRBD2. Sequenced material: blood. The source of this sequence is a woman between 40 and 50 years old with Graves' ophthalmopathy. The CDR3 DNA reads TGTGCCAGTAGTAAAGATAGCGGGATCTACAATGAGCAGTTCTTC. Translating gives CASSKDSGIYNEQFF.